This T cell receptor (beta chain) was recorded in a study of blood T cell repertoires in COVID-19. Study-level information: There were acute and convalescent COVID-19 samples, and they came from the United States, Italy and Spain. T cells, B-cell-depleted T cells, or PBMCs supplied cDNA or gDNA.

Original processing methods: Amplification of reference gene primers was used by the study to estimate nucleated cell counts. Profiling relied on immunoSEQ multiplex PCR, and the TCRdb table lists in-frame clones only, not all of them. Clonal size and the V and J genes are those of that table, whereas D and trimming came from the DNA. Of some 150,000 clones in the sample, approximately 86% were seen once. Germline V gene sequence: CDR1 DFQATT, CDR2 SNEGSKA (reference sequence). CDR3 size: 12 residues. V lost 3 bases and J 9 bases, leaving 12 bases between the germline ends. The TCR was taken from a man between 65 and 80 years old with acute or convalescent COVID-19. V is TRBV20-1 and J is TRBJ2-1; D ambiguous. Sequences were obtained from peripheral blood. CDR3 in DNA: TGCAGTGCTAGTTTTAGCATTGCTGAGCAGTTCTTC. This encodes CSASFSIAEQFF.